One TCR beta chain is described in this entry. Here immunoSEQ multiplex PCR was the method, and the copy in TCRdb shows in-frame clones only, minus some. The sample lists 100,000 to 130,000 clones, 82% occurring once. This entry belongs to a study of control samples from healthy donors and cancer patients. The CDR3 contains 14 residues. The sequence derives from a man younger than 30 in good health. This chain connects TRBV21-1 to TRBJ2-5; TRBD1 is taken as the D call from the table, unchecked against the DNA. TRBV21-1 is reported as a pseudogene. Sequencing was done on a sample of blood. The CDR3 nucleotides read TGTGCCAGCAGCGCCCAACAGGGTCCAGAGACCCAGTACTTC. This codes for CASSAQQGPETQYF.